These 14 T cell receptor beta chains were sequenced from one sample in a study of blood T cells in healthy people across ages. It was with a sample-barcoded 5' primer and a J-beta primer mix that a second PCR of roughly 7 to 12 cycles was run. TCRdb re-called the 5' RACE reads through MiXCR, storing one row per CDR3 protein. The sample contains 650,000 to 1,000,000 distinct CDR3 sequences, 35% to 40% of which appear only once. The source material was blood. These receptors were obtained from a young man in good health.

V gene TRBV28 combines with J gene TRBJ2-5, with D perhaps TRBD2 (6 bases). The J call may be wrong; the DNA end is better matched by TRBJ2-7. CDR1 and CDR2 from the germline V gene are MDHEN and SYDVKM. The CDR3 consists of 14 residues. CDR3 coding DNA: TGTGCCAGCAGTTACTTCGGGGGAAGCTACGAGCAGTACTTC. Protein sequence: CASSYFGGSYEQYF.

As DNA, the CDR3 is TGCAGCGTTGAGGGCAGCTCTAACTATGGCTACACCTTC. Translating gives CSVEGSSNYGYTF. The V call is TRBV29-1, the J call TRBJ1-2; D is ambiguous. The CDR3 contains 13 residues. The germline V and J ends were trimmed by 3 bases and 0 bases, with 8 bases remaining between them. The germline V gene has CDR1 SQVTM and CDR2 ANQGSEA.

This clonotype was counted between two and nine times. This chain links TRBV6-6 with TRBJ1-2, with unresolved D. CDR1 is MNHNY and CDR2 is SVGAGI in the germline V gene (reference sequence). This CDR3 spans 15 amino acids. The germline V and J ends were trimmed by 0 bases and 3 bases, with 11 bases remaining between them. The CDR3 protein is CASSYSLLSDYGYTF. Written as DNA, the CDR3 is TGTGCCAGCAGTTACTCGTTACTCTCGGACTATGGCTACACCTTC.

The chain employs TRBV6-2 or TRBV6-3 and TRBJ2-3, with a possible D match to TRBD1 (6 bases). V lost 7 bases to trimming and J lost 2 bases, with 10 bases between them. The germline V gene encodes CDR1 MNHEY and CDR2 SVGEGT. The CDR3 spans 13 residues. The CDR3 nucleotides are TGTGCCAGCACCGGGACAAACACAGATACGCAGTATTTT. This codes for CASTGTNTDTQYF.

This clonotype was observed a few times. The chain recombines TRBV21-1 with TRBJ1-2. TRBV21-1 is a documented pseudogene. The CDR3 consists of 14 residues. The CDR3 spells CASSKSGPSGGYTF. The CDR3, as DNA: TGTGCCAGCAGCAAGTCCGGACCGTCGGGGGGCTACACCTTC.

This clonotype has only a few counts. This chain links TRBV7-9 with TRBJ2-3, with a weak D call TRBD2 (6 bases). CDR1 is SEHNR, CDR2 FQNEAQ, per germline (reference sequence). The length of the CDR3 is 15 residues. Trimming removed 8 bases from V and 4 bases from J, with 19 bases in between. CDR3 nucleotide sequence: TGTGCCAGCGCTGTCCCCGGGGGAATGTCAGATACGCAGTATTTT. Its protein is CASAVPGGMSDTQYF.

This clonotype was detected a few times. This chain uses TRBV5-1 with TRBJ1-6; D ambiguous. V was clipped by 5 bases and J by 7 bases, with 13 bases between them. Germline V gives CDR1 SGHRS, CDR2 YFSETQ. The CDR3 is 14 amino acids. CDR3 sequence (DNA): TGCGCCAGCAGGGAGGACCGAAAAAATTCACCCCTCCACTTT. Its translation is CASREDRKNSPLHF.

The chain carries TRBV5-1 and TRBJ2-4, with D possibly TRBD1 on 5 matching bases. The CDR3 is 17 amino acids. V lost 0 bases and J lost 13, with 26 bases in between. Germline V gives CDR1 SGHRS, CDR2 YFSETQ. The CDR3 DNA reads as TGCGCCAGCAGCTTGGGTTCTTCGCGGCAGGGTTTCGTAGAGCAGTACTTC. Amino acids: CASSLGSSRQGFVEQYF.

This rearrangement joins TRBV9 to TRBJ2-7, with D hard to call. Germline V gives CDR1 SGDLS, CDR2 YYNGEE. This CDR3 has 12 amino acids. With 3 bases removed from V and 0 bases from J, the gap between germline ends came to 4 bases. The CDR3 coding sequence is TGTGCCAGCAGCGGGACCTCCTACGAGCAGTACTTC. It encodes CASSGTSYEQYF.

J is TRBJ2-3 and V is TRBV15; 8 nucleotides match TRBD2. The CDR3 is 18 residues long. Losses at the gene ends were 0 bases for V and 2 bases for J; bases not matched to a gene: 10. Germline assignment: CDR1 LNHNV and CDR2 YYDKDF (reference sequence). CDR3 coding DNA: TGTGCCACCAGCAGAGATCGGGAGGGGAGCTTTTACACAGATACGCAGTATTTT. This encodes CATSRDREGSFYTDTQYF.

The chain employs TRBV20-1 and TRBJ2-5; 9 positions agree with TRBD2. In germline, CDR1 is DFQATT, CDR2 SNEGSKA (reference sequence). The CDR3 consists of 15 residues. The ends lost 3 bases at V and 2 bases at J; junction bases unmatched: 7. The CDR3 sequence is CSASVRAGGQETQYF. The CDR3 region has the DNA TGCAGTGCTAGCGTCAGGGCGGGGGGGCAAGAGACCCAGTACTTC.

The rearrangement joins TRBV2 to TRBJ2-7; the D call may be TRBD1 or TRBD2 (5 bases each). CDR3 length: 14 amino acids. Germline CDR1 SNHLY, CDR2 FYNNEI. V was trimmed by 2 bases and J by 3 bases, leaving 11 bases between them. CDR3 region: CASSESGRNYEQYF. DNA of the CDR3: TGTGCCAGCAGTGAATCGGGGCGGAACTACGAGCAGTACTTC.

Note on this clonotype: It may be a read error: a sequence one base away is much more abundant. The CDR3 nucleotides are TGTGCCAGCAGTTATTCCGCCGGGGGAGATGGCAATGAGCAGTACTTC. As protein: CASSYSAGGDGNEQYF. The chain is built from TRBV6-6 and TRBJ2-5, with D possibly matching TRBD2 (6 bases). CDR1 MNHNY and CDR2 SVGAGI come from the germline V gene (reference sequence). The CDR3 is 16 amino acids. Trimming cost V 3 bases and J 11 bases, with 25 bases left between them.

The chain is built from TRBV20-1 and TRBJ1-5; weak D call: TRBD1 (5 bases). Germline CDR1 reads DFQATT; CDR2 reads SNEGSKA (reference sequence). V shed 6 bases and J shed 4 bases, with 10 bases lying between them. The CDR3 extends over 12 amino acids. CDR3 nucleotide sequence: TGCAGTGCGGGGCGAAGGAATCAGCCCCAGCATTTT. Its protein product is CSAGRRNQPQHF.